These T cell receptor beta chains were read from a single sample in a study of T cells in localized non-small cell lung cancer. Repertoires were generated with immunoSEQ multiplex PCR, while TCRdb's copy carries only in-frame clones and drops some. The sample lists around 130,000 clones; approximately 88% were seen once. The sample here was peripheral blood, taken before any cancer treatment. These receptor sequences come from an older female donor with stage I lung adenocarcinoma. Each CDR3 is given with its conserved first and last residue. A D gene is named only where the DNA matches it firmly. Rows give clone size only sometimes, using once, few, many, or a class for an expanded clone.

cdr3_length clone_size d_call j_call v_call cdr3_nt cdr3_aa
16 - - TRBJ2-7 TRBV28 TGTGCCAGCAGTTCCACTCCAGGGACATTATCCTACGAGCAGTACTTC CASSSTPGTLSYEQYF
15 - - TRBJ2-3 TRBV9 TGTGCCAGCAGCGCGACGGGACATTTCACAGATACGCAGTATTTT CASSATGHFTDTQYF
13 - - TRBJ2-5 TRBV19 TGTGCCAGTAGTGTGGGAGGCCAAGAGACCCAGTACTTC CASSVGGQETQYF
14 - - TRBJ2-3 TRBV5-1 TGCGCCACCACCGGGGGACAGAACACAGATACGCAGTATTTT CATTGGQNTDTQYF
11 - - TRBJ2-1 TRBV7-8 TGTGCCAGCAGCTTAGATAATGAGCAGTTCTTC CASSLDNEQFF
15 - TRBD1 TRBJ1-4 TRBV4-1 TGCGCCAGCGGGGCAGGAGGGGGCACTAATGAAAAACTGTTTTTT CASGAGGGTNEKLFF
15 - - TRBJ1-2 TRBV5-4 TGTGCCAGCAGCTCGATGAGGGAGGTGGTGAGGGGCTACACCTTC CASSSMREVVRGYTF
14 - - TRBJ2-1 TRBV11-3 TGTGCCAGCAGCTTCAGCCCGACCCACAATGAGCAGTTCTTC CASSFSPTHNEQFF
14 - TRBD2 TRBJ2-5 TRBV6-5 TGTGCCAGCAGAAGAGCGGGGCTGTGGGAGACCCAGTACTTC CASRRAGLWETQYF
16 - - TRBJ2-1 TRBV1 TGCACCAGCAGCCAGGGGACTAGCGGGAGCTACAATGAGCAGTTCTTC CTSSQGTSGSYNEQFF
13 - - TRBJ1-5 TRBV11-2 TGTGCCAGCAGCTTAGATCGGAGGGAGGACCAGCATTTT CASSLDRREDQHF
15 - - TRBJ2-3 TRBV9 TGTGCCAGCAGCGTGGGGACTGTCAGCACAGATACGCAGTATTTT CASSVGTVSTDTQYF
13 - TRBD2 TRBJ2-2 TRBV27 TGTGCCAGCAAACTAGCGGGAGCCGGGGAGCTGTTTTTT CASKLAGAGELFF
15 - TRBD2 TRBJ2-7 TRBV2 TGTGCCAGCAGTGATGATACTAGCGGAGACTACGAGCAGTACTTC CASSDDTSGDYEQYF
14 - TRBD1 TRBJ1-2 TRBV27 TGTGCCAGGGACAGGGGAGATTTATGGGATGGCTACACCTTC CARDRGDLWDGYTF
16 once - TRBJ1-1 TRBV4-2 TGTGCCAGCAGCCAAGGGATGGGCCAAAGGGGCGCTGAAGCTTTCTTT CASSQGMGQRGAEAFF
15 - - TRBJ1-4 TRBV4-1 TGCGCCAGCAGCCCTCCCCCCGCATTCCAGGTCAAACTGTTTTTT CASSPPPAFQVKLFF
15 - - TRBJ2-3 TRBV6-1 TGTGCCAGCAGTAAACGACAGACGGCCGGAGATACGCAGTATTTT CASSKRQTAGDTQYF
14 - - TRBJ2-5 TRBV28 TGTGCCAGCAGGGCCCGCTTCCCCCAAGAGACCCAGTACTTC CASRARFPQETQYF
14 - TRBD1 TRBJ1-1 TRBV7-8 TGTGCCAGCAGCCTAGACAGGGGGAACACTGAAGCTTTCTTT CASSLDRGNTEAFF
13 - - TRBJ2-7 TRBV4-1 TGCGCCAACCTGACAGGGAGGCCCTACGAGCAGTACTTC CANLTGRPYEQYF
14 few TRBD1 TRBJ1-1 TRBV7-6 TGTGCCAGCAGCTTACAGGGGGTGGGCACTGAAGCTTTCTTT CASSLQGVGTEAFF
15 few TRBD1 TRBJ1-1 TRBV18 TGTGCCAGCTCACCCACAGGGGGGATGAACACTGAAGCTTTCTTT CASSPTGGMNTEAFF
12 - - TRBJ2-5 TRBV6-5 TGTGCCAGCAGCAGGGGTAGCGAGACCCAGTACTTC CASSRGSETQYF
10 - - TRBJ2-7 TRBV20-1 TGCAGCCCTCGTAGTTACGAGCAGTACTTC CSPRSYEQYF
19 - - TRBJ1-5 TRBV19 TGTGCCAGTAGCTCCATCCGGGGGCGCAGGGCTTTAGTCCATCAGCCCCAGCATTTT CASSSIRGRRALVHQPQHF
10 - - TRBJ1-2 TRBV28 TGTGCCAGCAGTTTCCGTGGCTACACCTTC CASSFRGYTF
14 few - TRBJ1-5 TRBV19 TGTGCCAGTAGCTCCGGGGACGGAGATCAGCCCCAGCATTTT CASSSGDGDQPQHF
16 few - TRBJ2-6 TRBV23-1 TGCGCCATCGCGGGACGGCAAAACTCTGGGGCCAACGTCCTGACTTTC CAIAGRQNSGANVLTF
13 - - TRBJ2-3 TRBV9 TGTGCCAGCAGCGTTCAAGTATGGGATACGCAGTATTTT CASSVQVWDTQYF
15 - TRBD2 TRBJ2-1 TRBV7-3 TGTGCCAGCAGTCCGGGACTAGCGGGGAGAAATGAGCAGTTCTTC CASSPGLAGRNEQFF
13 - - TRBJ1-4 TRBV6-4 TGTGCCAGCAGTTCGAGGGCGCGTGAAAAACTGTTTTTT CASSSRAREKLFF
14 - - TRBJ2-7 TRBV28 TGTGCCAGCAGTTTGGGGGGCGAGATCTACGAGCAGTACTTC CASSLGGEIYEQYF
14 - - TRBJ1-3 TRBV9 TGTGCCAGCAGCGATCAGAGCTCTGGAAACACCATATATTTT CASSDQSSGNTIYF
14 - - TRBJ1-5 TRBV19 TGTGCCAGTAGTATCCTCAGGGACGGGCAGCCCCAGCATTTT CASSILRDGQPQHF
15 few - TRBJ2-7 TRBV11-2 TGTGCCAGCAGCTTAGGTCGCAGTAGACTTCTCGAGCAGTACTTC CASSLGRSRLLEQYF
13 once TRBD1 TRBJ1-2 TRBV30 TGTGCCTGGAGTGTAGGACAGGGCGGGGGCTACACCTTC CAWSVGQGGGYTF
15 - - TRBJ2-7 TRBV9 TGTGCCAGCAGCGTAGACGGACGGAGTAACTACGAGCAGTACTTC CASSVDGRSNYEQYF
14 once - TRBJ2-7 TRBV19 TGTGCCAGTAGTTCGTGGACTCGGGGGATCGAGCAGTACTTC CASSSWTRGIEQYF
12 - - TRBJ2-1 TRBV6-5 TGTGCCAGCAGACAGGTAATCAATGAGCAGTTCTTC CASRQVINEQFF
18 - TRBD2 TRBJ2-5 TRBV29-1 TGCAGCGTTATTATTCGGGGGACTAGCGGGACGGCCCAAGAGACCCAGTACTTC CSVIIRGTSGTAQETQYF
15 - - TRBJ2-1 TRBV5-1 TGCGCCAGCAGCTTGCCAGCGGACTCCTACAATGAGCAGTTCTTC CASSLPADSYNEQFF
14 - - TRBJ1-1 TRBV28 TGTGCCAGCAGCCCTCCGGTCCCTAACACTGAAGCTTTCTTT CASSPPVPNTEAFF
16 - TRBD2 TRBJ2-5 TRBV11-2 TGTGCCAGCAGCTTCCAACCCGGACTAGTCCAAGAGACCCAGTACTTC CASSFQPGLVQETQYF
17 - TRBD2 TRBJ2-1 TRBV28 TGTGCCAGCAGTCTAAGGAGACTAGCGGGAATCAACAATGAGCAGTTCTTC CASSLRRLAGINNEQFF
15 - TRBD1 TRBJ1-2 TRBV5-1 TGCGCCAGCAGCCCCGCTGGGACAGGGGTCTATGGCTACACCTTC CASSPAGTGVYGYTF
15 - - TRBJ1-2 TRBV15 TGTGCCACCAGCAGAGATGCTGGGGGGAGGGCCGGCTACACCTTC CATSRDAGGRAGYTF
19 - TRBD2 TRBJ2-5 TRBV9 TGTGCCAGCAGCGTAGGCGTAGGACTAGCGGGAGGAGGTGGAGAGACCCAGTACTTC CASSVGVGLAGGGGETQYF